This T cell receptor beta chain was sequenced during a study of blood T cells in healthy people across ages. A sample-barcoded 5' primer and a J-beta primer mix were used in a second PCR of roughly 6 to 12 cycles. TCRdb re-derived calls from the 5' RACE reads in MiXCR, one entry per CDR3 protein. The sample has around 800,000 distinct CDR3 sequences, roughly 25% seen once. V was pared by 3 bases and J by 0 bases, with 9 bases between. This CDR3 spans 16 amino acids. Germline CDR1 is LNHNV and CDR2 is YYDKDF (reference sequence). The same specimen was also included in a second study, on T cells of mothers and their children. That work contributes: Donation involved a few healthy Caucasian mothers and the six children that they had.

The material sequenced was blood. The sequence was obtained from a boy aged 10-17 years in good health. The V gene is TRBV15, the J gene TRBJ2-6; D gene uncertain. The CDR3 DNA reads TGTGCCACCAGCAGGGACCTTTTCTCTGGGGCCAACGTCCTGACTTTC. Its protein is CATSRDLFSGANVLTF.